The entry that follows covers one T cell receptor (beta chain) sequence. The data are from a study of T cells expressing NK-cell markers. 5'RACE template switching built TCR beta cDNA with unique molecular identifiers. TCRdb reprocessed the 5' RACE reads, keeping one entry per CDR3 protein, no DNA. This sample contains some 300,000 distinct CDR3 sequences. CDR3 length: 15 residues. The germline gives CDR1 SEHNR, CDR2 FQNEAQ (reference sequence). This chain connects TRBV7-9 to TRBJ1-5. The source is a man aged 18 to 29 in good health. The sequencing input was blood T cells: a sorted CD56 or NKG2C T cell subset, CD4+ or CD8+ T cells, or bulk PBMC T cells (not recorded which). Here the CDR3 reads CASSPIQGLNQPQHF.